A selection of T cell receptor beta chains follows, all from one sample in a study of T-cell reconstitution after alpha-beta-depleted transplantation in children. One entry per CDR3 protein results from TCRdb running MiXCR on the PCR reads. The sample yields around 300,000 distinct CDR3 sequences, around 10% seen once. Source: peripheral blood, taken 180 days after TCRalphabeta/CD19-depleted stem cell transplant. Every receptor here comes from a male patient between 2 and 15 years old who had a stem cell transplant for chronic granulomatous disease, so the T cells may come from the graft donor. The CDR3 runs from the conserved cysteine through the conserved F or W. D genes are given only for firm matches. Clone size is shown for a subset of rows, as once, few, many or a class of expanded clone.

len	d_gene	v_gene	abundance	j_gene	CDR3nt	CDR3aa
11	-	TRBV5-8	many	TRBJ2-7	TGTGCCAGCAGCGTCTCCTACGAGCAGTACTTC	CASSVSYEQYF
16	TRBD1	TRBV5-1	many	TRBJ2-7	TGCGCCAGCAGCTTGGGGACAGGGTCTAGCTCTCGCGAGCAGTACTTC	CASSLGTGSSSREQYF
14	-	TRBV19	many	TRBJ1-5	TGTGCCAGTAGTATGTGGGGGGCTGGTCAGCCCCAGCATTTT	CASSMWGAGQPQHF
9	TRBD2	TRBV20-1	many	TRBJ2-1	TGCAGGACCGGGACTAGCAAGTTCTTC	CRTGTSKFF
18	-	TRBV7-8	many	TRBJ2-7	TGTGCCAGCAGCCCAGCGGTGGGTGCGACAAGGAGCTCCTACGAGCAGTACTTC	CASSPAVGATRSSYEQYF
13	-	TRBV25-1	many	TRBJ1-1	TGTGCCAGCAGTGAATTGTATACAACTGAAGCTTTCTTT	CASSELYTTEAFF
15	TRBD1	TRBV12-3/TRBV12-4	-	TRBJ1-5	TGTGCCAGCAGTTCGGGGACAGGGGGTAAACAGCCCCAGCATTTT	CASSSGTGGKQPQHF
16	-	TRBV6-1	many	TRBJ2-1	TGTGCCAGCAGCGCAGGGGCGGGGAGGGGCTACAATGAGCAGTTCTTC	CASSAGAGRGYNEQFF
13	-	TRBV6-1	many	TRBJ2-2	TGTGCCAGCGGTAATGCGAACACCGGGGAGCTGTTTTTT	CASGNANTGELFF
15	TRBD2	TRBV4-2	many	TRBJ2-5	TGTGCCAGCAGCCTCCTCGGCGGGAGCTCAGAGACCCAGTACTTC	CASSLLGGSSETQYF
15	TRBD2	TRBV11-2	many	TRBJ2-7	TGTGCCAGCAGCTTAGTAGGACTAGCGCAGTACGAGCAGTACTTC	CASSLVGLAQYEQYF
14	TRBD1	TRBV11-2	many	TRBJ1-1	TGTGCCAGCAGCTCGGACAGGGTTTTAACTGAAGCTTTCTTT	CASSSDRVLTEAFF